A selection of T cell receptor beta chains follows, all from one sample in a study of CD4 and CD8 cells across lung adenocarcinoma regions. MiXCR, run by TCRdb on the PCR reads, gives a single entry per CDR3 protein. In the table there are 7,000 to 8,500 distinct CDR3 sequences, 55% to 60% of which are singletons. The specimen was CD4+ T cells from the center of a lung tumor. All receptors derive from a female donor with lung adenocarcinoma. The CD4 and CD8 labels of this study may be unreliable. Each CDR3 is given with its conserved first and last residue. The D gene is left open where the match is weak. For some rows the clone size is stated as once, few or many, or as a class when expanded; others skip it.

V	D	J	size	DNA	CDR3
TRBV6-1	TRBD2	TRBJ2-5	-	TGTGCCAGCAAGATTAGCGGGACAGAGACCCAGTACTTC	CASKISGTETQYF
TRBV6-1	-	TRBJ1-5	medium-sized	TGTGCCAGCTCCCGGTTTGTTAGGGCTGGGAGCAATCAGCCCCAGCATTTT	CASSRFVRAGSNQPQHF
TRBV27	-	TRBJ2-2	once	TGTGCCAGCAGTTTTGGACAATACTATAACACCGGGGAGCTGTTTTTT	CASSFGQYYNTGELFF
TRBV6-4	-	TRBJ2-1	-	TGTGCCAGCAGTGAGAACGGGGGCCCCGACAATGAGCAGTTCTTC	CASSENGGPDNEQFF
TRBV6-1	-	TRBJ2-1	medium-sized	TGTGCCAGCAGTGAAGAGGGGCAGGGTGTGGATGAGCAGTTCTTC	CASSEEGQGVDEQFF
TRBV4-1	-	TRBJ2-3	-	TGCGCCAGCAGTGAGGGGGGAGGGACCAAAAACATGCAGTATTTT	CASSEGGGTKNMQYF
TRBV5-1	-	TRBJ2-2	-	TGCGCCAGCAGCCTAGTAGGGGACATCAACACCGGGGAGCTGTTTTTT	CASSLVGDINTGELFF
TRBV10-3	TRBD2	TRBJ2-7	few	TGTGCCGTTCGACTAGCGGGAGCCTACGAGCAGTACTTC	CAVRLAGAYEQYF
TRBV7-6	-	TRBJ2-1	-	TGTGCCAGCAGCCTAGAGCTAGGGAGTGAGCAGTTCTTC	CASSLELGSEQFF
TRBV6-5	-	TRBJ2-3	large	TGTGCCAGCAGTTTAAGGAACAGAGCCACAGATACGCAGTATTTT	CASSLRNRATDTQYF
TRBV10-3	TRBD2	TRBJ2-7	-	TGTGCCATCAAGCGGGAGGGTCTCGTCGACGAGCAGTACTTC	CAIKREGLVDEQYF
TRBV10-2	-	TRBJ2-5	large	TGCGCCAGCAGTGAGACAGGGTTGGAGACCCAGTACTTC	CASSETGLETQYF
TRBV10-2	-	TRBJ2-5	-	TGCGCCAGCAGTGAGCGGTCAGAACAAGAGACCCAGTACTTC	CASSERSEQETQYF
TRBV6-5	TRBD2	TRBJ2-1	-	TGTGCCAGCAGTTACTCGATGATGATAGCGGGAGAAGGCGATGAGCAGTTCTTC	CASSYSMMIAGEGDEQFF
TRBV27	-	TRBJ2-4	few	TGTGCCAGCACCAACCTCGGCGGGGAAGAAAACACCCAGTACTTC	CASTNLGGEENTQYF
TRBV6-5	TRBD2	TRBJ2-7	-	TGTGCCAGCAGTTACTCTCCTAGCGGTACCTACGAGCAGTACTTC	CASSYSPSGTYEQYF
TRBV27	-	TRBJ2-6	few	TGTGCCAGCAGCTCCGGACGCCTCTCTGGGGCCAACGTCCTGACTTTC	CASSSGRLSGANVLTF
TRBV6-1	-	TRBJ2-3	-	TGTGCCAGGGGGATGAGAGCCAATAACACGCAGTATTTC	CARGMRANNTQYF
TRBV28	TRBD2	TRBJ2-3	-	TGTGCCAGCAGTCCCCCTAGCGGGTTAACAGATACGCAGTATTTT	CASSPPSGLTDTQYF
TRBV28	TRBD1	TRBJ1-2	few	TGTGCCAGCAGACCACAGGGGGCGCCCGGTGGCTACACCTTC	CASRPQGAPGGYTF
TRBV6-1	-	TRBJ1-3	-	TGTGCCAGCAGTGCCCAAGGGCGGTACTCTGGAAACACCATATATTTT	CASSAQGRYSGNTIYF
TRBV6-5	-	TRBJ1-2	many	TGTGCCAGCAGTTACTCGACCGTTAACTATGGCTACACCTTC	CASSYSTVNYGYTF
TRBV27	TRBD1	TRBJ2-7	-	TGTGCCAGCCAAGGGGGCTGGAACGAGCAGTACTTC	CASQGGWNEQYF
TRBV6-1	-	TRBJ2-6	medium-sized	TGTGCCAGCTTCACTGGGACCGTAGGAACTGGGGCCAACGTCCTGACTTTC	CASFTGTVGTGANVLTF